This TCR beta chain was observed in a study of cytomegalovirus exposure and HLA in healthy donors. Turning to the study itself: An early release of data contained roughly 90 million unique TCRs, which came from HLA-typed donors.

In the case of this clone: What it binds is unknown.

CDR3 size: 15 residues. Germline V gene sequence: CDR1 MNHNS, CDR2 SASEGT. The V and J ends lost 2 bases and 6 bases respectively, with 17 bases between them. General study results and limits: The presence/absence work took it that sequencing depth was about the same across donors. TCR beta V- and J-gene trimming was later associated with a missense DCLRE1C variant.

60 Vbeta and 13 Jbeta primers were used in PCR. Clones were read by immunoSEQ multiplex PCR, and TCRdb kept only the in-frame ones, dropping some. This table has about 190,000 clones, roughly 80% appearing once. This sequence joins TRBV6-1 and TRBJ2-7; tentative D call: TRBD1 (5 bases). Sequenced input: PBMCs. The receptor was derived from a male donor in good health and CMV-seronegative. DNA of the CDR3: TGTGCCAGCAGTGAATTGGTAAGGGGCGCAGGCGAGCAGTACTTC. As protein: CASSELVRGAGEQYF.